The 18 T cell receptor beta chains presented below share a single source sample, sequenced in a study of patients and donors after allogeneic stem cell transplantation. One entry per CDR3 protein results from TCRdb running MiXCR on the RT-PCR reads. The table has some 880,000 distinct CDR3 sequences, more than 15% seen once. Source material: blood, either unsorted or a sorted T cell fraction (not recorded which). The origin of the receptors is a human donor who was either an allogeneic HSCT recipient or a stem cell or donor lymphocyte infusion donor (not recorded which). It is not recorded whose cells these are; they may come from a transplant donor.

This chain uses TRBV12-3 or TRBV12-4 with TRBJ2-1, with 7 bases that match TRBD1. V dropped 6 bases and J dropped 8; count of bases not matched to a gene: 16. The CDR3 covers 16 residues. CDR3 sequence reads: CASSRLKTGNSDEQFF. CDR3 sequence (DNA): TGTGCCAGCAGCCGCCTCAAGACAGGGAACAGTGATGAGCAGTTCTTC.

The chain uses TRBV7-9 and TRBJ2-7; TRBD1 might be the D (6 bases). CDR1 is SEHNR, CDR2 FQNEAQ, per germline (reference sequence). CDR3 length: 14 amino acids. The V end lost 5 bases, the J end lost 2 bases, and 13 bases lay between the germline ends. CDR3 DNA: TGTGCCAGCAGCCCAAGACAGGTCCCCTACGAGCAGTACTTC. This gives the protein CASSPRQVPYEQYF.

This clonotype was recorded a few times. The chain employs TRBV20-1 and TRBJ2-7; 7 bases agree with TRBD1. Germline CDR1 reads DFQATT; CDR2 reads SNEGSKA (reference sequence). The CDR3 has 15 amino acids. Trimming at V came to 6 bases and at J to 8 bases, leaving 19 bases not matched to a gene. CDR3 DNA sequence: TGCAGTGCAACTCCCCCCGGGACAGCCCCTACGAAGCAGTACTTC. Its translation: CSATPPGTAPTKQYF.

The rearrangement joins TRBV11-2 to TRBJ1-3; D is uncertain. CDR3 length: 15 amino acids. Germline V gives CDR1 SGHAT, CDR2 FQNNGV. Trimming took 1 base from V and 4 from J, leaving 11 bases between them. The CDR3 loop reads CASSLVPGAGNTIYF. Here the CDR3 DNA reads TGTGCCAGCAGCTTAGTACCCGGAGCAGGAAACACCATATATTTT.

This clonotype was seen at least ten times. J is TRBJ1-1 and V is TRBV28, with 8 bases identical to TRBD1. The CDR3 consists of 14 residues. CDR1 and CDR2 (germline): MDHEN, SYDVKM. V dropped 2 bases and J dropped 4; count of bases not matched to a gene: 3. Here the CDR3 reads CASSLQTGGTEAFF. CDR3 DNA sequence: TGTGCCAGCAGTTTACAAACAGGGGGCACTGAAGCTTTCTTT.

This chain joins TRBV20-1 and TRBJ2-7, with D perhaps matching TRBD2 (6 bases). This CDR3 has 13 residues. V lost 3 bases to trimming and J lost 0 bases, with 9 bases between them. Looked up from germline, CDR1 is DFQATT and CDR2 is SNEGSKA (reference sequence). DNA of the CDR3: TGCAGTGCTAGTTGGGGGGTCTCCTACGAGCAGTACTTC. Amino acid sequence: CSASWGVSYEQYF.

The chain uses TRBV30 and TRBJ1-1; 10 bases line up with TRBD1. The CDR3 loop spans 13 amino acids. Germline CDR1 and CDR2: GTSNPN and SVGIG (reference sequence). After removal of 3 bases from V and 4 bases from J, the junction contained 2 bases not matched to a gene. The DNA of the CDR3 is TGTGCCTGGAGGGGGGACAGGGGCACTGAAGCTTTCTTT. Protein sequence: CAWRGDRGTEAFF.

This clonotype turned up a few times. V usage is TRBV5-6 and J usage is TRBJ1-3; D is possibly TRBD1 (5 bases). Trimming stripped 10 bases from V and 4 bases from J, with 18 bases between. The CDR3 consists of 14 residues. Germline-derived CDR1 and CDR2 are SGHDT and YYEEEE. This chain's CDR3 is CAGGRQGYGNTIYF. The CDR3 DNA is TGTGCCGGGGGAAGGCAGGGTTACGGAAACACCATATATTTT.

This clonotype was counted a few times. This sequence joins TRBV20-1 and TRBJ2-3, with a possible D match to TRBD2 (6 bases). Per germline, CDR1 DFQATT and CDR2 SNEGSKA (reference sequence). The CDR3 length is 14 residues. The germline V and J ends were trimmed by 3 bases and 1 base, with 11 bases remaining between them. CDR3 region: CSAREGLRTDTQYF. The CDR3 DNA sequence: TGCAGTGCTAGGGAGGGACTCCGCACAGATACGCAGTATTTT.

The chain links TRBV9 to TRBJ1-2; TRBD1 is a possible D gene (5 bases). Germline CDR1 and CDR2: SGDLS and YYNGEE. The CDR3 runs 13 residues. The V end lost 0 bases, the J end lost 7 bases, and 10 bases lay between the germline ends. CDR3 coding DNA: TGTGCCAGCAGCGTAGAGGTGGGGACTGGCTACACCTTC. Translated: CASSVEVGTGYTF.

The rearrangement links TRBV5-5 to TRBJ2-7, with 11 bases matching TRBD1. Germline CDR1 reads SGHKS; CDR2 reads YYEKEE (reference sequence). This CDR3 spans 15 amino acids. V shed 3 bases, J shed 3 bases, and the junction held 5 bases outside the gene matches. This chain's CDR3 is CASSSDRGLVYEQYF. The CDR3 bases are TGTGCCAGCAGCTCGGACAGGGGGCTTGTCTACGAGCAGTACTTC.

In its sample, this clonotype was seen a few times. The V and J genes are TRBV20-1 and TRBJ1-3, with 9 bases identical to TRBD1. After removal of 6 bases from V and 0 bases from J, the junction contained 12 bases not matched to a gene. Germline values: CDR1 DFQATT, CDR2 SNEGSKA (reference sequence). The CDR3 covers 17 residues. This chain's CDR3 is CSARTPGQGSSGNTIYF. DNA of the CDR3: TGCAGTGCGAGGACCCCGGGACAGGGAAGCTCTGGAAACACCATATATTTT.

V and J are TRBV6-1 and TRBJ1-1; D uncertain. Trimming took off 7 bases at V and 1 base at J, with 7 bases between the two ends. This CDR3 is built from 12 residues. Germline CDR1 is MNHNS and CDR2 is SASEGT. This chain's CDR3 is CASMKGNTEAFF. CDR3 coding DNA: TGTGCCAGCATGAAAGGGAACACTGAAGCTTTCTTT.

This clonotype was detected a few times. The genes are TRBV20-1 and TRBJ1-2; maybe TRBD1 (6 bases). The length of the CDR3 is 14 residues. Germline V CDR1 and CDR2: DFQATT, SNEGSKA (reference sequence). The V and J ends lost 0 bases and 4 bases respectively, with 12 bases between them. CDR3 protein: CSARDKGRGYGYTF. Here the CDR3 DNA reads TGCAGTGCTAGAGATAAGGGCAGGGGCTATGGCTACACCTTC.

This clonotype was detected many times. The gene calls are TRBV15 and TRBJ1-1; 8 bases agree with TRBD1. This CDR3 comprises 13 residues. J gave up 6 bases and V 6 bases, and 6 bases lay outside the gene matches. Germline CDR1 reads LNHNV; CDR2 reads YYDKDF (reference sequence). CDR3 amino acids: CATREDRVSEAFF. The CDR3 bases are TGTGCCACCAGAGAGGACAGGGTATCTGAAGCTTTCTTT.

There are a few counts of this clonotype. This sequence joins TRBV20-1 and TRBJ1-2; TRBD1 aligns across 8 bases. V gave up 4 bases and J gave up 3 bases; unmatched junction bases: 4. Germline-derived CDR1 and CDR2 are DFQATT and SNEGSKA (reference sequence). The CDR3 covers 13 residues. CDR3 DNA: TGCAGTGCTACGCTGACAGGGGACTATGGCTACACCTTC. It codes for CSATLTGDYGYTF.

The chain carries TRBV6-1 and TRBJ2-3; 9 nucleotides match TRBD2. Losses at the gene ends were 7 bases for V and 4 bases for J; bases not matched to a gene: 9. Germline CDR1 is MNHNS and CDR2 is SASEGT. The CDR3 is 15 residues long. CDR3 sequence reads: CASIGVAGVADTQYF. For the CDR3, the DNA is TGTGCCAGCATCGGGGTAGCGGGAGTCGCAGATACGCAGTATTTT.

At least ten counts were recorded for this clonotype. The rearrangement links TRBV27 to TRBJ2-5; D unclear. Looked up from germline, CDR1 is MNHEY and CDR2 is SMNVEV (reference sequence). The V end was cut by 7 bases, the J end by 5 bases, with 17 bases between. CDR3 length: 14 residues. The CDR3 loop is CASTPTSSRETQYF. The CDR3 bases are TGTGCCAGCACCCCGACGAGTAGCAGGGAGACCCAGTACTTC.